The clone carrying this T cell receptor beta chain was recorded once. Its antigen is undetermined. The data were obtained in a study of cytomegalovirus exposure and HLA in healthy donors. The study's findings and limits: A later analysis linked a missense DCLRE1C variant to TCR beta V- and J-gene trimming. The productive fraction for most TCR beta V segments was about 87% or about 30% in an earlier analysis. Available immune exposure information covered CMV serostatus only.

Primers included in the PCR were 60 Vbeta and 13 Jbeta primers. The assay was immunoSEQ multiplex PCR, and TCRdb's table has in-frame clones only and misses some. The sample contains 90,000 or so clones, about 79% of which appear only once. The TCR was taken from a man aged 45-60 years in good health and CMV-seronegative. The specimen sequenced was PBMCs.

The CDR3 DNA follows: TGTGCCAGCAGCGGTGGCGGGCTAGCGGGAGTGTACGAGCAGTACTTC. This translates into CASSGGGLAGVYEQYF. J is TRBJ2-7 and V is TRBV9; 10 nucleotides line up with TRBD2. The J segment lost 4 bases and the V segment lost 3 bases, leaving 10 bases of the junction unmatched. This CDR3 region has 16 residues. Germline V gives CDR1 SGDLS, CDR2 YYNGEE. The variable domain in full, with the rest retrieved from reference TRBV9 and TRBJ2-7, is DSGVTQTPKHLITATGQRVTLRCSPRSGDLSVYWYQQSLDQGLQFLIQYYNGEERAKGNILERFSAQQFPDLHSELNLSSLELGDSALYFCASSGGGLAGVYEQYFGPGTRLTVT.